The sequence of this TCR beta chain was determined in a study of blood T cell repertoires in COVID-19 (dated by TCRdb to between 2020 and 2021). About the study as a whole: The collaborator samples originated in the United States, Italy and Spain and spanned the acute and convalescent phases of COVID-19. The samples were drawn from two sources: the first 160 participants of the ongoing ImmuneRACE study, and 950 to 1,500 subjects contributed by 6 global collaborators. The prospective study material was composed of cDNA or gDNA derived from T cells, B-cell-depleted T cells, or PBMCs. Nearly every sample came with metadata listing a de-identified subject ID, COVID-19 status, age in years and sex. Where available, HLA class I and class II types were taken from metadata supplied by the sample provider and were not determined by assay-based typing. A freely available public database, intended as a resource for researchers studying the immune response to SARS-CoV-2, is where the repertoires were released. The dataset comprised deeply sampled blood TCRbeta repertoires from subjects exposed to, actively infected with, or recovered from COVID-19.

Per the germline V gene (reference sequence), MNHEY is the CDR1 and SMNVEV is the CDR2. Including cysteine and phenylalanine, the CDR3 has 15 amino acids. CDR3 DNA only is kept here, 45 bases in frame from base 1. Here V drops 5 bases and J drops 4 bases, and the junction holds 9 bases not matched to any gene. Results the study describes overall, beyond this receptor: The quantity of clinical and demographic metadata differed by source and by participant and was supplied without curation.

TCRbeta CDR3 regions were amplified from genomic DNA using the immunoSEQ Assay, a bias-controlled multiplex PCR. The original methods were these. The number of nucleated cells in each sample was estimated from the amplification of reference gene primers within the assay. To quantify the absolute abundance of each unique TCRbeta CDR3 rearrangement, sequence reads were collapsed and filtered. Productive Simpson clonality was computed per sample as the square root of Simpson's diversity index over productive rearrangements. Drawn from immuneACCESS, this table holds only the in-frame rearrangements with V and J called that TCRdb kept. Clones are partly lost; checked studies trace under half to an unresolved V gene and leave the rest unexplained. The V and J calls and the clone size are those of that table, but D and trimming were determined from the DNA. The sample data list around 300,000 clones, and 90% of these were observed just once. Approximately 4% of the sample is in the top ten clones.

Participants in the prospective study were aged roughly 18 to 100 years, lived in some 24 United States geographic areas, and enrolled through a virtual design. In the prospective study, cohorts were assigned on the basis of participant-reported clinical history obtained from a screening survey and a study questionnaire. In the prospective study, mobile phlebotomists collected whole blood, serum and a nasopharyngeal or oropharyngeal swab from each participant. Prospective study participants could optionally give additional blood draws and questionnaires over an approximately 2-month period. Prospective study blood samples were shipped either frozen or at room temperature before DNA extraction. Concerning this clone: Its antigen is unknown. No clone much larger than this one lies a single base away; base qualities are absent.

This receptor chain uses TRBV27 and TRBJ2-7, and 9 junction bases match TRBD1. This TCR was recovered from a woman younger than 35 with acute COVID-19. The sequencing input was PBMCs or T cells enriched from blood (not recorded which). The CDR3 reads as follows: CASSTRDRVGYEQYF. The sequenced DNA is TGTGCCAGCAGTACCCGGGACAGGGTTGGGTACGAGCAGTACTTC.